Sequencing of this TCR beta chain was carried out in a study of blood T cell repertoires in COVID-19. As for the study in general: Samples of COVID-19 (acute and convalescent) were obtained from the United States, Italy and Spain. T cells, B-cell-depleted T cells, or PBMCs supplied cDNA or gDNA.

Clones were sequenced by immunoSEQ multiplex PCR, and TCRdb holds only the in-frame ones, with some missing. The sample lists roughly 92,000 clones, about nine tenths seen once, with over 4.5% in the top ten. The sequencing input was peripheral blood. This sequence originates from a man aged 45-65 years with acute or convalescent COVID-19.

In DNA form, the CDR3 reads TGTGCCAGCAGCGAGGACATGAACACTGAAGCTTTCTTT. This sequence encodes CASSEDMNTEAFF. The chain employs TRBV9 and TRBJ1-1; D perhaps matches TRBD1 (5 bases). Trimming removed 3 bases from V and 0 bases from J, with 6 bases in between. Germline V gives CDR1 SGDLS, CDR2 YYNGEE. The CDR3 totals 13 residues.